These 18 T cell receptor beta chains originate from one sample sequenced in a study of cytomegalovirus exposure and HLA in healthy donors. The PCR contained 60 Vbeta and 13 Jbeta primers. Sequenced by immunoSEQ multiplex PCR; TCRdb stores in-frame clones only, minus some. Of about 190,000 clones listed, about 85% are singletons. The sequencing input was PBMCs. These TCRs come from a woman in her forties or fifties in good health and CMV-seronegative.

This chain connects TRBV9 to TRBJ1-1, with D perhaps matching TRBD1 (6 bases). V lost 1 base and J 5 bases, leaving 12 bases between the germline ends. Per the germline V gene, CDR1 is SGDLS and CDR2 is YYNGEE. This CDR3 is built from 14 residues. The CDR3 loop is CASSVFAGATEAFF. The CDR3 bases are TGTGCCAGCAGCGTATTTGCGGGGGCTACTGAAGCTTTCTTT.

The CDR3 DNA is TGTGCCAGCATAGGGGCCGAGGCTGCAAACACCATATATTTT. Protein: CASIGAEAANTIYF. The V gene is TRBV2, the J gene TRBJ1-3; weak D call: TRBD1 (5 bases). Trimming stripped 7 bases from V and 6 bases from J, with 16 bases between. This CDR3 contains 14 residues. Germline CDR1 is SNHLY and CDR2 is FYNNEI.

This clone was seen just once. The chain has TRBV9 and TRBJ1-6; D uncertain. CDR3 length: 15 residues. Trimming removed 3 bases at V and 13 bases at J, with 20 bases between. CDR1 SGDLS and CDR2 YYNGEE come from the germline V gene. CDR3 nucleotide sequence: TGTGCCAGCAGCGAAGTAGGAGGGCCGACGGCTCCCCTCCACTTT. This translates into CASSEVGGPTAPLHF. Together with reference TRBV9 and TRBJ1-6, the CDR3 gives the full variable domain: DSGVTQTPKHLITATGQRVTLRCSPRSGDLSVYWYQQSLDQGLQFLIQYYNGEERAKGNILERFSAQQFPDLHSELNLSSLELGDSALYFCASSEVGGPTAPLHFGNGTRLTVT.

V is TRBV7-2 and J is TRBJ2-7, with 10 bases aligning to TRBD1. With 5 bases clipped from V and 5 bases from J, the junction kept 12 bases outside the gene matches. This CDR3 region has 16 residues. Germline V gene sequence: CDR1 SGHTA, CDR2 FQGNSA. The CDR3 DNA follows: TGTGCCAGCAGCCCGGGACAGGGGACTGGTTACGACGAGCAGTACTTC. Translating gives CASSPGQGTGYDEQYF. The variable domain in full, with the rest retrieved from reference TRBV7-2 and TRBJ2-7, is GAGVSQSPSNKVTEKGKDVELRCDPISGHTALYWYRQSLGQGLEFLIYFQGNSAPDKSGLPSDRFSAERTGGSVSTLTIQRTQQEDSAVYLCASSPGQGTGYDEQYFGPGTRLTVT.

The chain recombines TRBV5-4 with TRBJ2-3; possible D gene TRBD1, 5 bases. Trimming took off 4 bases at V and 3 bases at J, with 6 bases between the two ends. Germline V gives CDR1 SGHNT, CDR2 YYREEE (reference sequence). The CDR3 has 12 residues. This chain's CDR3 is CASSRQTDTQYF. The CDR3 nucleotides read TGTGCCAGCAGCCGACAGACAGATACGCAGTATTTT. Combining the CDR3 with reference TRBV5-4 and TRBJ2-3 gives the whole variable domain ETGVTQSPTHLIKTRGQQVTLRCSSQSGHNTVSWYQQALGQGPQFIFQYYREEENGRGNFPPRFSGLQFPNYSSELNVNALELDDSALYLCASSRQTDTQYFGPGTRLTVL.

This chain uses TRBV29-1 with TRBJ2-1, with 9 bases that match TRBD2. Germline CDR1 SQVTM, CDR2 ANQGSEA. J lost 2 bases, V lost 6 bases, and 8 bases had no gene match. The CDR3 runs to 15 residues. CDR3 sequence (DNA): TGCAGCGTAGGGTTCGCGGGGGGGCCCTACAATGAGCAGTTCTTC. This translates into CSVGFAGGPYNEQFF.

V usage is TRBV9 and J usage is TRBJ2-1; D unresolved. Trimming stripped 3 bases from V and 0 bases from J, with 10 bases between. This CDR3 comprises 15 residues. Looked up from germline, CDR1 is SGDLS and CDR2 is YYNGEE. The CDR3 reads CASSEQSNSYNEQFF. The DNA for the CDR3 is TGTGCCAGCAGCGAACAGTCCAACTCCTACAATGAGCAGTTCTTC.

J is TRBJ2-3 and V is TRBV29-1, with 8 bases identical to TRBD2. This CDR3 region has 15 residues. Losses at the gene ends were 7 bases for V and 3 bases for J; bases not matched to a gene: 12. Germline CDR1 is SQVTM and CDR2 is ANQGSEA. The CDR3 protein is CSAQDPKRGTDTQYF. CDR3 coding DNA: TGCAGCGCTCAGGACCCCAAGCGGGGGACAGATACGCAGTATTTT.

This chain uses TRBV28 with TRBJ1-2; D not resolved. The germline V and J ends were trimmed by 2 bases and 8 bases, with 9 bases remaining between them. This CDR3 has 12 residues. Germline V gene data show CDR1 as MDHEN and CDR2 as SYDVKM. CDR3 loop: CASSLVPEGYTF. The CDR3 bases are TGTGCCAGCAGTTTAGTACCAGAAGGCTACACCTTC.

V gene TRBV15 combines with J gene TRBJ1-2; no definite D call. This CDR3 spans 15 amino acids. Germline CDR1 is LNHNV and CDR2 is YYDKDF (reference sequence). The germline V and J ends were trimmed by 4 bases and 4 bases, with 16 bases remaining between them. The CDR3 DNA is TGTGCCACCAGCACTAGACACGGAGGAACCTATGGCTACACCTTC. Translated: CATSTRHGGTYGYTF.

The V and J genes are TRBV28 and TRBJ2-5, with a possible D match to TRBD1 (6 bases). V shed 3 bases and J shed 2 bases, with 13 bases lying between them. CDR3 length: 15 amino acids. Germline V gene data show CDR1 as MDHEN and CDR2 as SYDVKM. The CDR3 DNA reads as TGTGCCAGCAGTTTTCCAGCTCAGGGGCAAGAGACCCAGTACTTC. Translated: CASSFPAQGQETQYF.

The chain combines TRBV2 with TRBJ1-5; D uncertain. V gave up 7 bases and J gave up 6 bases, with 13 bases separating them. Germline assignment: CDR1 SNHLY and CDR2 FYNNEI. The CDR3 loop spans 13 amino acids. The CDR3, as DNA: TGTGCCAGCAAATCGGGTGGTTTTCAGCCCCAGCATTTT. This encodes CASKSGGFQPQHF.

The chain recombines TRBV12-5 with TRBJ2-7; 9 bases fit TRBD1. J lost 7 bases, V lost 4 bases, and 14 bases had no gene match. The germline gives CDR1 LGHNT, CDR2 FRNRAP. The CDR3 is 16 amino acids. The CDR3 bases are TGTGCTAGTGGTTCCGGACAGGGGCCTACAGGGTATGAGCAGTACTTC. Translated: CASGSGQGPTGYEQYF.

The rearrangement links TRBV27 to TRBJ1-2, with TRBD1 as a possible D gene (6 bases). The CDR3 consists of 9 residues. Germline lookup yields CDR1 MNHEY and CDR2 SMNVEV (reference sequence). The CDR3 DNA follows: TGTACACAGGGAACCGGCTACACCTTC. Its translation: CTQGTGYTF.

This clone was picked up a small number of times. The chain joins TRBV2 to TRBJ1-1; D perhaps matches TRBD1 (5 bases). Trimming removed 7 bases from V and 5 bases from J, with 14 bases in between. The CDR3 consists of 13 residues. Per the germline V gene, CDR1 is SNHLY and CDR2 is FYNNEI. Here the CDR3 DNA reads TGTGCCAGCACTCCCCAGGGAGGGACTGAAGCTTTCTTT. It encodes CASTPQGGTEAFF.

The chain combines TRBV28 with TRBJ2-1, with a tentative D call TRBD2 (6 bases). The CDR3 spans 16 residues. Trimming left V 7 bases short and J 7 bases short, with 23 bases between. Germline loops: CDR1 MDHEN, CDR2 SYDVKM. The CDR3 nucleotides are TGTGCCAGCAACCTGGAGGGGTTTTCGGTAGTAAATGAGCAGTTCTTC. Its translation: CASNLEGFSVVNEQFF.

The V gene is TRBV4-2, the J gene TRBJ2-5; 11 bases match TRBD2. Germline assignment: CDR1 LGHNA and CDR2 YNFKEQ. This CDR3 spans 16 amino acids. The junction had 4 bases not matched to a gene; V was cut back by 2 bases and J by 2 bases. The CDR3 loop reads CASSQLGTSGQETQYF. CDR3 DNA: TGTGCCAGCAGCCAACTAGGGACTAGCGGTCAAGAGACCCAGTACTTC.

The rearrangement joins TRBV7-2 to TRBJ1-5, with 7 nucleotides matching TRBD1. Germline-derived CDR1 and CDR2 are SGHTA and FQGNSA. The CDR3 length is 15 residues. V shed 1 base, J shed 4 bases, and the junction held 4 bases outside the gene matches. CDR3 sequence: CASSLVGGQNQPQHF. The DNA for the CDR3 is TGTGCCAGCAGCTTAGTGGGGGGACAGAATCAGCCCCAGCATTTT.